This T cell receptor (beta chain) was observed in a study of siplizumab effects on memory and regulatory T cells. Profiled with immunoSEQ multiplex PCR; TCRdb holds only in-frame clones, not every one. The sample contains 90,000 to 120,000 clones, about 95% of which appear only once. Trimming pared 1 base from V and 5 bases from J, leaving 14 bases between. Per the germline V gene, CDR1 is KGHSH and CDR2 is LQKENI. The CDR3 runs to 15 residues. Comment on this clone: Its target is not known.

Study-level results: Proliferating Tregs in siplizumab cultures were never verified as suppressive. Only a minority of proliferating CD4+ or CD8+ clones had an assignable naive or memory phenotype, with roughly 75-96% lacking one. Siplizumab significantly reduced alloreactive sequences traceable to unstimulated CD4+ memory cells.

This receptor was taken from a human donor in good health. The sample comprised Tregs sorted from blood. The chain recombines TRBV18 with TRBJ1-1, with D perhaps matching TRBD1 (5 bases). DNA for the CDR3: TGTGCCAGCTCACCACTTAGGGGTGATGAAACTGAAGCTTTCTTT. It specifies CASSPLRGDETEAFF.